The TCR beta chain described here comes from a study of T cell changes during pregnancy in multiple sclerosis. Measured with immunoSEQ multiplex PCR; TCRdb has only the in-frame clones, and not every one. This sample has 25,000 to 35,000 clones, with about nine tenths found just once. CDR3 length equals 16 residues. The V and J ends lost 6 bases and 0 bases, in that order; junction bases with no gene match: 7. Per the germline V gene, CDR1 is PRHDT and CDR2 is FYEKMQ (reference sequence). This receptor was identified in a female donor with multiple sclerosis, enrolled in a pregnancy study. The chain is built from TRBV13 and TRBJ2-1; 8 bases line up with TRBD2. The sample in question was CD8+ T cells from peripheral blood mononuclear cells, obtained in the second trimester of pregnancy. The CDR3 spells CASSRTSHPSYNEQFF. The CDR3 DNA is TGTGCCAGCAGTCGGACTAGCCACCCCTCCTACAATGAGCAGTTCTTC.